The clone carrying this TCR beta chain was counted at least ten times. Its antigen is unknown. A 5'RACE template-switching step, the method used to make TCR cDNA, added a universal primer site and UMIs. TCRdb passed the 5' RACE reads through MiXCR, listing each CDR3 protein once. Counted here are about 250,000 distinct CDR3 sequences, roughly 4% occurring once; the ten biggest clones make up around a fifth. The sample belongs to a study of T cells after yellow fever vaccination. Study-level points and caveats: Highly abundant clonotypes carried over from the bulk population could end up in FACS-sorted repertoires as contaminants. A secondary response was less intense yet reached its peak sooner, at day 5 versus 15. Post-booster repertoires contained most primary-vaccination clones again (around 96% CD4, around 88% CD8).

V shed 0 bases and J 8 bases; nucleotides not matched to a gene: 5. CDR1 and CDR2 from the germline V gene are DFQATT and SNEGSKA (reference sequence). The CDR3 loop spans 14 amino acids. Source: PBMCs, taken 15 days after the yellow fever booster vaccination. This sequence joins TRBV20-1 and TRBJ1-2; TRBD1 aligns across 11 bases. The origin of this receptor is a man between 18 and 29 years old who received the YFV17D yellow fever vaccine. The CDR3 region is CSARDGQGAWGYTF. In DNA, the CDR3 is TGCAGTGCTAGAGATGGACAGGGGGCTTGGGGCTACACCTTC.